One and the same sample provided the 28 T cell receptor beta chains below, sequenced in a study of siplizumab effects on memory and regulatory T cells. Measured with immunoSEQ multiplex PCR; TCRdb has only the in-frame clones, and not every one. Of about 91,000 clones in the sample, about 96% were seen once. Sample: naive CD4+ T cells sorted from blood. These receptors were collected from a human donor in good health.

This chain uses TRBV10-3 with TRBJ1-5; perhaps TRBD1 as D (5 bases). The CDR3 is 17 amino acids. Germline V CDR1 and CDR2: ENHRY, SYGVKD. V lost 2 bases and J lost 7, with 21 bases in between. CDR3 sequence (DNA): TGTGCCATCAGTGAGGTCGAAGGGGTAGGGACGGGACAGCCCCAGCATTTT. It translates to CAISEVEGVGTGQPQHF.

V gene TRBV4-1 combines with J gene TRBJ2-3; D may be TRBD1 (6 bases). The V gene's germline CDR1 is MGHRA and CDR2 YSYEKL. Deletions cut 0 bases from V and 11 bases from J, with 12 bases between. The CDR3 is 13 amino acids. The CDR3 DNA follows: TGCGCCAGCAGCCAAGATTTGGACAGAGTGCAGTATTTT. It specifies CASSQDLDRVQYF.

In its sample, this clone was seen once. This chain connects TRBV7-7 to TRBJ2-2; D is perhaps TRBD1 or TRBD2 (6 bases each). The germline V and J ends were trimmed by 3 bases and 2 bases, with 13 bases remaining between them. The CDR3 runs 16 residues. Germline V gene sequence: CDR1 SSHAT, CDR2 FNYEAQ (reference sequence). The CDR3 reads CASSLQGGPNTGELFF. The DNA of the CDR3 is TGTGCCAGCAGCTTGCAAGGGGGGCCAAACACCGGGGAGCTGTTTTTT. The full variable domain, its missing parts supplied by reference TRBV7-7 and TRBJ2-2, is GAGVSQSPRYKVTKRGQDVTLRCDPISSHATLYWYQQALGQGPEFLTYFNYEAQPDKSGLPSDRFSAERPEGSISTLTIQRTEQRDSAMYRCASSLQGGPNTGELFFGEGSRLTVL.

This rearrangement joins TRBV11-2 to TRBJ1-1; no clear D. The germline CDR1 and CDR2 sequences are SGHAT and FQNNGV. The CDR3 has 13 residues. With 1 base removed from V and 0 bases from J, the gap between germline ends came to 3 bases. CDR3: CASSLVMNTEAFF. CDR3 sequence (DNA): TGTGCCAGCAGCTTAGTAATGAACACTGAAGCTTTCTTT.

The CDR3: CASSLGQGTGNTIYF. The CDR3 DNA sequence: TGTGCCAGCAGCTTAGGACAGGGAACGGGAAACACCATATATTTT. This chain connects TRBV5-4 to TRBJ1-3; TRBD1 matches 8 bases. The germline gives CDR1 SGHNT, CDR2 YYREEE (reference sequence). This CDR3 contains 15 residues. The trim removed 2 bases at V and 4 bases at J, leaving 5 bases unmatched.

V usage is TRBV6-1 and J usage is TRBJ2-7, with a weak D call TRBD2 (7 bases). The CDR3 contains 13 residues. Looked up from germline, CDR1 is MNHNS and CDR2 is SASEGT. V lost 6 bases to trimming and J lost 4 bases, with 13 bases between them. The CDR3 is CASSLGGGYEQYF. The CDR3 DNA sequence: TGTGCCAGCAGCCTGGGAGGGGGGTACGAGCAGTACTTC.

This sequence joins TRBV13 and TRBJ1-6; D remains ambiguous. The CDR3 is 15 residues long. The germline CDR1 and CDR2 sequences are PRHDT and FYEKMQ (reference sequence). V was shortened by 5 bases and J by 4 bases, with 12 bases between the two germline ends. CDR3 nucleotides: TGTGCCAGCAGCGCGAACGGCGAATATAATTCACCCCTCCACTTT. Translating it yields CASSANGEYNSPLHF.

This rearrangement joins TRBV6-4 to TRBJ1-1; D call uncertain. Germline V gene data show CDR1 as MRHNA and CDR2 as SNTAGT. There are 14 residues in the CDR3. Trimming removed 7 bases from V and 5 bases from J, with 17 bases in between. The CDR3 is CASTLTVIGTEAFF. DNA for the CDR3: TGTGCCAGCACCTTGACGGTTATAGGGACTGAAGCTTTCTTT.

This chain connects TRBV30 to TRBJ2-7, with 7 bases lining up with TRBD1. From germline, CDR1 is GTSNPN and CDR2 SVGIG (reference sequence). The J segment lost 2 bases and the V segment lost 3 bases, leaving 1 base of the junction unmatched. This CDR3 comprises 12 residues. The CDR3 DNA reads TGTGCCTGGAGAGACAGGGCCTACGAGCAGTACTTC. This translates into CAWRDRAYEQYF.

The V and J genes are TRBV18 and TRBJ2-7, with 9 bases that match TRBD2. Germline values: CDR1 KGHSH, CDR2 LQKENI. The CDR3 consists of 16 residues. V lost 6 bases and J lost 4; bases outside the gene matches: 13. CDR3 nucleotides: TGTGCCAGCTCCCTCGGTAATAGCGGGGGCGTTTACGAGCAGTACTTC. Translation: CASSLGNSGGVYEQYF. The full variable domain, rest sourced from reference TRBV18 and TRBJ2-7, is NAGVMQNPRHLVRRRGQEARLRCSPMKGHSHVYWYRQLPEEGLKFMVYLQKENIIDESGMPKERFSAEFPKEGPSILRIQQVVRGDSAAYFCASSLGNSGGVYEQYFGPGTRLTVT.

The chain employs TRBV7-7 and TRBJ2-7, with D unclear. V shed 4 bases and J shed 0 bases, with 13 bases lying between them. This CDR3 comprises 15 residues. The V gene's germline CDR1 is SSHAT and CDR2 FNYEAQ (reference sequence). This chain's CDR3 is CASSSPRTSSYEQYF. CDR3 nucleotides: TGTGCCAGCAGCTCACCCCGAACGAGCTCCTACGAGCAGTACTTC. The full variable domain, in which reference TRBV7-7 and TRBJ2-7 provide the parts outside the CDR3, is GAGVSQSPRYKVTKRGQDVTLRCDPISSHATLYWYQQALGQGPEFLTYFNYEAQPDKSGLPSDRFSAERPEGSISTLTIQRTEQRDSAMYRCASSSPRTSSYEQYFGPGTRLTVT.

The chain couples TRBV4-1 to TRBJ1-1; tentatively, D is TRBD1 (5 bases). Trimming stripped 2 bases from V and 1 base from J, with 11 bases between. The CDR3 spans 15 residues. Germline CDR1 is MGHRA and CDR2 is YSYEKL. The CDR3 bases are TGCGCCAGCAGCCAATGGAACGGGGGGAACACTGAAGCTTTCTTT. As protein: CASSQWNGGNTEAFF.

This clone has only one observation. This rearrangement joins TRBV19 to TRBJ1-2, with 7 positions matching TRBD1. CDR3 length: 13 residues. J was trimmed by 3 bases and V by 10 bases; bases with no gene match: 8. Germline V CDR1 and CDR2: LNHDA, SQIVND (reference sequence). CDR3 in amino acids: CATTDRPYYGYTF. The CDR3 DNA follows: TGTGCCACCACGGACAGGCCATACTATGGCTACACCTTC.

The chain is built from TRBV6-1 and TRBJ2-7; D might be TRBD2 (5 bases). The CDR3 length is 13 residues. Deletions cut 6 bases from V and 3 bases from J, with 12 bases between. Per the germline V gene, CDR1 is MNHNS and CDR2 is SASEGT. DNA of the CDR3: TGTGCCAGCAGGGTAAACGGGGACTACGAGCAGTACTTC. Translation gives CASRVNGDYEQYF.

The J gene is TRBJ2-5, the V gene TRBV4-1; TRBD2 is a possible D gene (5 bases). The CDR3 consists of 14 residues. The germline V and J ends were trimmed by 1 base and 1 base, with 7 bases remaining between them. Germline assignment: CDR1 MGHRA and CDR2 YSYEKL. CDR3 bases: TGCGCCAGCAGCCAAGGGACTTTCCAAGAGACCCAGTACTTC. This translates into CASSQGTFQETQYF.

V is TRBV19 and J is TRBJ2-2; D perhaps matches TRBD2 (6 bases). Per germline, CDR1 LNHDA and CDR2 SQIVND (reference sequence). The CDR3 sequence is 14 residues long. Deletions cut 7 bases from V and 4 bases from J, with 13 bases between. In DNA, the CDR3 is TGTGCCAGTATCCGTAGCGGTAGCACCGGGGAGCTGTTTTTT. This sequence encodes CASIRSGSTGELFF.

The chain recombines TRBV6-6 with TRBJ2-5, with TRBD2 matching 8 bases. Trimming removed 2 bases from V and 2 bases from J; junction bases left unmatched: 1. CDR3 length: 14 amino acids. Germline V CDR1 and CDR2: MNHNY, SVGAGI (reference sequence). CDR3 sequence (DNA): TGTGCCAGCAGTTACGCGGGGGGACAAGAGACCCAGTACTTC. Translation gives CASSYAGGQETQYF.

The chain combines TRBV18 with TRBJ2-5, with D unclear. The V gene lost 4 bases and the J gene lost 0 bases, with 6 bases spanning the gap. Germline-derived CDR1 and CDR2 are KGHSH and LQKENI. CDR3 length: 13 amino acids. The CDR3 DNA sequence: TGTGCCAGCTCACGGGCGTACCAAGAGACCCAGTACTTC. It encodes CASSRAYQETQYF.

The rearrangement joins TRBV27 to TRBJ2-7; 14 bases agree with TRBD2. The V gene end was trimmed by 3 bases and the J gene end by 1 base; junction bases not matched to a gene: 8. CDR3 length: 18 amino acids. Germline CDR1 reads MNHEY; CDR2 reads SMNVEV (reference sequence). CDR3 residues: CASSFRRLAGGRSYEQYF. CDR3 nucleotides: TGTGCCAGCAGTTTCCGCAGACTAGCGGGGGGGCGGTCCTACGAGCAGTACTTC.

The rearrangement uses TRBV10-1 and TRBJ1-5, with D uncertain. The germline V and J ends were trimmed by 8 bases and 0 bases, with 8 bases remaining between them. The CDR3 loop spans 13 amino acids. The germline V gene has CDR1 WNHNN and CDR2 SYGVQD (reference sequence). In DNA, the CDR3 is TGCGCCAGCTCCCAGTATAGCAATCAGCCCCAGCATTTT. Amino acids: CASSQYSNQPQHF.

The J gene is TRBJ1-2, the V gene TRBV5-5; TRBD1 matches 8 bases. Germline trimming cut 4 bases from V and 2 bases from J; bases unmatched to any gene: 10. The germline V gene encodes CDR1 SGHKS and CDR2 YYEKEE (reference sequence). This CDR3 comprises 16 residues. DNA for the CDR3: TGTGCCAGCAGCCTAATAAAACAGGGGGGGAACTATGGCTACACCTTC. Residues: CASSLIKQGGNYGYTF.

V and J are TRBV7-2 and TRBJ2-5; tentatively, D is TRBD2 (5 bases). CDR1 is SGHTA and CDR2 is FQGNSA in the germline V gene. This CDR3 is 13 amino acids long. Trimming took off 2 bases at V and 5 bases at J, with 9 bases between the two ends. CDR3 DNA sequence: TGTGCCAGCAGCTTACTAGCTGGGGAGACCCAGTACTTC. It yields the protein CASSLLAGETQYF.

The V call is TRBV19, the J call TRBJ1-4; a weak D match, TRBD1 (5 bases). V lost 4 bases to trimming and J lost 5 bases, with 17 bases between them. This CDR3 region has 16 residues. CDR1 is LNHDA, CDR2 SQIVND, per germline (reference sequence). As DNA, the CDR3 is TGTGCCAGTAGTACCGGGACCCAGGGCTGGAATGAAAAACTGTTTTTT. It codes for CASSTGTQGWNEKLFF. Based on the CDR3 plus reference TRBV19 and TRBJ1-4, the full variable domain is DGGITQSPKYLFRKEGQNVTLSCEQNLNHDAMYWYRQDPGQGLRLIYYSQIVNDFQKGDIAEGYSVSREKKESFPLTVTSAQKNPTAFYLCASSTGTQGWNEKLFFGSGTQLSVL.

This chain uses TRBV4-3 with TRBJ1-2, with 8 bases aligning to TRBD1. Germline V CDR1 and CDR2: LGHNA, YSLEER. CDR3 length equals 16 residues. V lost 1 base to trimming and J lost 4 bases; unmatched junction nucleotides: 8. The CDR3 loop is CASSQGAWGQAYGYTF. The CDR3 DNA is TGCGCCAGCAGCCAAGGGGCCTGGGGACAGGCCTATGGCTACACCTTC.

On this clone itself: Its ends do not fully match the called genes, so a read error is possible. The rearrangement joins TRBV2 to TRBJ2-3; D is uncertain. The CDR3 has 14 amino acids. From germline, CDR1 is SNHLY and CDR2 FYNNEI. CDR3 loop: CASSENVPPDTQYF. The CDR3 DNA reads TGTGCCAGTAGTGAAAACGTCCCCCCAGATACGCAGTATTTT.

The CDR3 sequence: CASSLPGAFGEQYF. CDR3 in DNA: TGTGCCAGCAGCTTGCCGGGGGCCTTCGGGGAGCAGTACTTC. The rearrangement links TRBV11-2 to TRBJ2-7; D possibly uses TRBD1 or TRBD2 (6 bases each). The CDR3 runs 14 residues. Per germline, CDR1 SGHAT and CDR2 FQNNGV. Trimming stripped 3 bases from V and 7 bases from J, with 16 bases between.

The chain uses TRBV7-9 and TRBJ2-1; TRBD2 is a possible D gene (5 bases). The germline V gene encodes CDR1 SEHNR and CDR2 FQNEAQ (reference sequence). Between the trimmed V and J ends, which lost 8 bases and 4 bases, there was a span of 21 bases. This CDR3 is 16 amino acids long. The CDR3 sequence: CASAGMGDRGYNEQFF. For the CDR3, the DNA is TGTGCCAGCGCGGGTATGGGAGACCGAGGGTACAATGAGCAGTTCTTC.

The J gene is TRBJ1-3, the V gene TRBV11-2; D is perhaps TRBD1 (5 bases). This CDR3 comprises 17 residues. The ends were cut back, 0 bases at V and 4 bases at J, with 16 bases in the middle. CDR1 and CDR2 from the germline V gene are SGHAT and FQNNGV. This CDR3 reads CASSLDGTAVGGNTIYF. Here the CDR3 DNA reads TGTGCCAGCAGCTTAGATGGGACCGCCGTCGGCGGAAACACCATATATTTT. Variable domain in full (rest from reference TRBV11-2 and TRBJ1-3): EAGVAQSPRYKIIEKRQSVAFWCNPISGHATLYWYQQILGQGPKLLIQFQNNGVVDDSQLPKDRFSAERLKGVDSTLKIQPAKLEDSAVYLCASSLDGTAVGGNTIYFGEGSWLTVV.